The rows below give T cell receptor beta chains drawn from one sample of a study of spatial heterogeneity in lung cancer. A single record per CDR3 protein comes from TCRdb applying MiXCR to the 5' RACE reads. The profile shows fewer than 45,000 distinct CDR3 sequences, nearly 7% of them singletons. This specimen consisted of PBMCs, obtained at surgery. Receptor source: a female donor with early-stage non-small cell lung cancer. Both conserved end residues are trimmed from each CDR3.

v_call	j_call	cdr3_aa
TRBV28	TRBJ2-7	ASSNLGFEQY
TRBV3-1	TRBJ1-6	ASSHVGPSSYNSPLH
TRBV7-2	TRBJ2-2	ASSLFAGELF
TRBV4-3	TRBJ1-1	ASSQGDRGRANTEAF
TRBV6-6	TRBJ2-2	ASRQQGFGGELF
TRBV20-1	TRBJ1-1	SARVSGPLNTEAF
TRBV7-3	TRBJ1-5	ASSLSSSQPQH
TRBV7-3	TRBJ2-2	ASSPPAGELF
TRBV4-3	TRBJ2-5	ASSQGIMTGGWETQY
TRBV7-9	TRBJ1-1	ASSFTGKNTEAF
TRBV10-2	TRBJ2-1	ASSDRLADVNEQF
TRBV12-3/TRBV12-4	TRBJ1-4	ASSLQYNEKLF
TRBV20-1	TRBJ2-5	SALPPHRSGGPQETQY
TRBV6-1	TRBJ2-2	ASSLKGANTGELF